The 15 T cell receptor beta chains given below trace back to one sample, sequenced in a study of CD8 T cells in Susac syndrome. With random hexamers, 0.5 to 1 ug RNA was reverse transcribed. TCRdb reprocessed the immunoSEQ multiplex PCR reads with MiXCR, giving one entry per CDR3 protein. The profile covers over 120,000 distinct CDR3 sequences, with approximately 94% appearing a single time and roughly 0.083% taken by the ten largest. The specimen was CD4+ T cells from PBMCs. The receptor set was obtained from a human donor in good health.

The chain employs TRBV3-1 and TRBJ1-3; D is unresolved. The CDR3 length is 14 residues. Germline V lookup: CDR1 LGHDT, CDR2 YNNKEL (reference sequence). V was shortened by 0 bases and J by 9 bases, with 12 bases between the two germline ends. CDR3 sequence reads: CASSQEEWVGTIYF. The CDR3 DNA reads as TGTGCCAGCAGCCAAGAAGAGTGGGTTGGCACCATATATTTT.

V usage is TRBV2 and J usage is TRBJ1-5; 8 positions agree with TRBD1. CDR1 and CDR2 (germline): SNHLY, FYNNEI. J gave up 0 bases and V 5 bases, and 3 bases lay outside the gene matches. This CDR3 spans 15 amino acids. This CDR3 is CASSQGAYSNQPQHF. The CDR3 DNA sequence: TGTGCCAGCAGTCAGGGGGCTTATAGCAATCAGCCCCAGCATTTT.

The chain recombines TRBV7-8 with TRBJ2-7, with 9 nucleotides matching TRBD1. CDR1 and CDR2 from the germline V gene are SGHVS and FQNEAQ. The CDR3 is 16 residues long. Trimming removed 0 bases from V and 3 bases from J; junction bases left unmatched: 6. The CDR3 loop reads CASSLAWTGEGYEQYF. The CDR3 coding sequence is TGTGCCAGCAGCTTAGCCTGGACAGGGGAGGGCTACGAGCAGTACTTC.

This clonotype was recorded only once. The V gene is TRBV3-1, the J gene TRBJ1-5, with 8 bases identical to TRBD1. This CDR3 region has 13 residues. Germline assignment: CDR1 LGHDT and CDR2 YNNKEL (reference sequence). The V gene end was trimmed by 1 base and the J gene end by 9 bases; junction bases not matched to a gene: 2. The CDR3 nucleotides are TGTGCCAGCAGCCAAGGACAGGGGTTGCCCCAGCATTTT. Translation: CASSQGQGLPQHF.

J is TRBJ1-1 and V is TRBV5-4; the D gene is possibly TRBD1 (6 bases). The CDR3 runs to 14 residues. Germline V CDR1 and CDR2: SGHNT, YYREEE (reference sequence). V was shortened by 4 bases and J by 1 base, with 11 bases between the two germline ends. The DNA of the CDR3 is TGTGCCAGCAGCCCGGGACACACGAACACTGAAGCTTTCTTT. Encoded protein: CASSPGHTNTEAFF.

This chain's CDR3 is CAIGQAYNEQFF. The CDR3 nucleotides are TGTGCCATCGGACAGGCATACAATGAGCAGTTCTTC. The V call is TRBV10-3, the J call TRBJ2-1, with 7 bases fitting TRBD1. The CDR3 contains 12 residues. Per germline, CDR1 ENHRY and CDR2 SYGVKD. The J segment lost 4 bases and the V segment lost 8 bases, leaving 2 bases of the junction unmatched.

The rearrangement links TRBV10-2 to TRBJ2-7, with 15 bases matching TRBD2. Germline V gene data show CDR1 as WSHSY and CDR2 as SAAADI. The CDR3 covers 15 residues. V gave up 7 bases and J gave up 4 bases; unmatched junction bases: 5. CDR3 in DNA: TGCGCCAGCAAGGGACTAGCGGGAGGAAGGTACGAGCAGTACTTC. It translates to CASKGLAGGRYEQYF.

The rearrangement joins TRBV7-2 to TRBJ2-2; possibly TRBD1 for D (6 bases). V lost 4 bases to trimming and J lost 6 bases, with 12 bases between them. The CDR3 sequence is 14 residues long. The germline CDR1 and CDR2 sequences are SGHTA and FQGNSA. This chain's CDR3 is CASSYRQAAGELFF. CDR3 nucleotide sequence: TGTGCCAGCAGCTACCGACAGGCTGCCGGGGAGCTGTTTTTT.

V and J are TRBV4-1 and TRBJ1-2; no clear D gene. This CDR3 comprises 18 residues. Trimming cost V 0 bases and J 0 bases, with 17 bases left between them. Germline CDR1 and CDR2: MGHRA and YSYEKL. The CDR3, as DNA: TGCGCCAGCAGCCAAGATTTAACAAGGAGTGATGCTAACTATGGCTACACCTTC. Translated, it gives CASSQDLTRSDANYGYTF.

The CDR3 loop reads CASSLQGRPHTQYF. As DNA, the CDR3 is TGTGCCAGCAGTTTACAGGGAAGACCACATACGCAGTATTTT. The V gene is TRBV28, the J gene TRBJ2-3, with D perhaps matching TRBD1 (5 bases). There are 14 residues in the CDR3. With 2 bases removed from V and 7 bases from J, the gap between germline ends came to 13 bases. Germline lookup yields CDR1 MDHEN and CDR2 SYDVKM.

CDR3 DNA sequence: TGTGCCAGCAGCTTAGCGGGGTCTAACACCGGGGAGCTGTTTTTT. It translates to CASSLAGSNTGELFF. The V gene is TRBV3-1, the J gene TRBJ2-2; 8 bases align to TRBD2. The CDR3 has 15 amino acids. The germline CDR1 and CDR2 sequences are LGHDT and YNNKEL (reference sequence). With V trimmed by 5 bases and J by 2 bases, 4 bases remained unmatched.

The CDR3 protein is CATSGQGGEKLFF. The CDR3 region has the DNA TGTGCCACTTCGGGACAGGGGGGCGAAAAACTGTTTTTT. This sequence joins TRBV15 and TRBJ1-4, with TRBD1 identical over 11 bases. This CDR3 is built from 13 residues. CDR1 and CDR2 (germline): LNHNV, YYDKDF (reference sequence). The ends lost 9 bases at V and 8 bases at J; junction bases unmatched: 5.

The chain couples TRBV29-1 to TRBJ1-1; D possibly corresponds to TRBD1 (6 bases). V lost 5 bases and J lost 4, with 17 bases in between. Germline values: CDR1 SQVTM, CDR2 ANQGSEA. The CDR3 has 14 amino acids. CDR3 sequence reads: CSVSRGAQSTEAFF. CDR3 nucleotide sequence: TGCAGCGTTAGTAGGGGGGCGCAATCCACTGAAGCTTTCTTT.

This sequence joins TRBV14 and TRBJ2-7; TRBD1 might be the D (5 bases). The V end lost 5 bases, the J end lost 4 bases, and 15 bases lay between the germline ends. From germline, CDR1 is SGHDN and CDR2 FVKESK. CDR3 size: 14 residues. CDR3 nucleotides: TGTGCCAGCAGCGTCACCATTTCAGGGTACGAGCAGTACTTC. Its translation is CASSVTISGYEQYF.

The rearrangement uses TRBV30 and TRBJ1-4; 11 bases match TRBD1. The V and J ends lost 2 bases and 4 bases, in that order; junction bases with no gene match: 6. Germline V lookup: CDR1 GTSNPN, CDR2 SVGIG (reference sequence). The CDR3 spans 16 residues. The DNA for the CDR3 is TGTGCCTGGAGTTTCGGGACAGGGGGTTATAATGAAAAACTGTTTTTT. This codes for CAWSFGTGGYNEKLFF. The whole variable domain, remainder taken from reference TRBV30 and TRBJ1-4, is SQTIHQWPATLVQPVGSPLSLECTVEGTSNPNLYWYRQAAGRGLQLLFYSVGIGQISSEVPQNLSASRPQDRQFILSSKKLLLSDSGFYLCAWSFGTGGYNEKLFFGSGTQLSVL.